This entry describes one T cell receptor beta chain. It has no known antigen specificity. Base qualities are missing; no much larger clone stands one base away. The immunoSEQ Assay, a bias-controlled multiplex PCR, was used to amplify TCRbeta CDR3 regions from genomic DNA. For the original study's pipeline: Within the assay, amplification of reference gene primers was used to estimate how many nucleated cells each sample contained. To quantify the absolute abundance of each unique TCRbeta CDR3 rearrangement, sequence reads were collapsed and filtered. For each sample, productive Simpson clonality was calculated as the square root of Simpson's diversity index across productive rearrangements. The table comes from immuneACCESS by way of TCRdb, which keeps in-frame sequences with V and J called. Part of the clones is missing from these tables; in studies checked, under half for an unresolved V gene and the rest for unknown reasons. That table furnishes V, J and clone size, whereas the DNA furnished D and trimming. The sample includes 150,000 or so clones, with 80% to 90% observed a single time. The ten largest make up around 7.7% of the sample.

The data stem from a study of blood T cell repertoires in COVID-19 (dated by TCRdb to 2020 to 2022). A note on the overall study: Samples from collaborators originated in the United States, Italy and Spain and spanned both the acute and convalescent phases of COVID-19. The material from the prospective study consisted of cDNA or gDNA derived from T cells, B-cell-depleted T cells, or PBMCs. Subjects who had been exposed to COVID-19, were actively infected with it, or had recovered from it provided the deeply sampled blood TCRbeta repertoires that made up the dataset. The repertoires were released in a freely available public database intended as a resource for research on the immune response to SARS-CoV-2. Samples came from the ongoing ImmuneRACE study (first 160 participants) plus 1,254 subjects from 6 global collaborators. Sample metadata almost always included a de-identified subject ID, COVID-19 status, age in years and sex. Where HLA class I and class II types were available, the types were taken from metadata supplied by the sample provider, not from assay-based typing.

Another Seattle source contributed samples from volunteer blood donors who had recovered from COVID-19. Collaborating institutions collected whole blood in K2EDTA tubes following their own protocols. For TCRbeta analysis, collaborators shipped samples as frozen whole blood, isolated PBMCs, or DNA extracted from either of those sample types. Results and caveats for the whole study, not just this receptor: How much clinical and demographic metadata was included differed by source and by participant, and the metadata was provided uncurated.

Measured from the cysteine to the phenylalanine, the CDR3 is 12 residues long. Of the read, only the CDR3 DNA is kept; its 36 bases are in frame from base 1. A distance of 4 bases separates the germline ends of V and J, which lose 4 bases and 3 bases respectively. CDR1 and CDR2 were assigned from the germline V gene as MDHEN and SYDVKM. This sequence was found in a man aged 35 to 55 who had recovered from COVID-19. The sequenced material came from peripheral blood. The sequence is built from TRBV28 and TRBJ2-1, with the D gene call left open. The CDR3 protein is CASSSNYNEQFF. Here is the DNA: TGTGCCAGCAGTTCTAACTACAATGAGCAGTTCTTC.